These T cell receptor beta chains were read from a single sample in a study of T cell responses to AZD1222 COVID-19 vaccine. Clones were read by immunoSEQ multiplex PCR, and TCRdb kept only the in-frame ones, dropping some. This table has around 110,000 clones, roughly 92% appearing once. Sequencing used peripheral blood, obtained 28 days after the second AZD1222 dose. These receptors originate from an adult who received the AZD1222 COVID-19 vaccine. CDR3s include the opening cysteine and the closing phenylalanine or tryptophan. The D gene is left open where the match is weak.

>TRBJ2-2|TRBD2|TRBV5-1
CASSLVGGRAQTGELFF
>TRBJ2-7|NA|TRBV6-2/TRBV6-3
CASSYSFRVEYEQYF
>TRBJ1-1|NA|TRBV7-9
CASSSLSRAEAFF
>TRBJ1-1|NA|TRBV18
CASSQGQIMNTEAFF
>TRBJ2-7|NA|TRBV5-1
CASSLRQGTYEQYF
>TRBJ2-1|NA|TRBV11-3
CASSPSGYSSYNEQFF
>TRBJ2-1|TRBD1|TRBV29-1
CSLLGGADVDEQFF
>TRBJ2-2|NA|TRBV5-1
CASSLQSSGELFF
>TRBJ2-1|NA|TRBV28
CASSPSGLHYNEQFF
>TRBJ2-5|TRBD1|TRBV30
CAWRRQGETQYF
>TRBJ1-2|TRBD1|TRBV4-1
CASSQPTGEVGYTF
>TRBJ1-1|NA|TRBV9
CASSPGRGEAFF
>TRBJ2-2|TRBD2|TRBV28
CASSLILADRAGELFF
>TRBJ1-1|NA|TRBV15
CATSRGVLAGAVEAFF
>TRBJ2-7|NA|TRBV5-4
CASSRGMPPDYEQYF
>TRBJ2-1|NA|TRBV3-1/TRBV3-2
CASSQDLGRAREQFF
>TRBJ2-7|NA|TRBV2
CASKGPSSYEQYF
>TRBJ1-6|NA|TRBV28
CAITGANNSPLHF
>TRBJ2-1|NA|TRBV30
CAWSGDSYNEQFF
>TRBJ2-2|TRBD1|TRBV29-1
CSALTGTVTGELFF
>TRBJ2-2|TRBD2|TRBV5-4
CASRPGLSNTGELFF
>TRBJ2-2|NA|TRBV15
CATSRDYQQGANTGELFF